This T cell receptor (beta chain) was obtained from a study of CD8 T cells in ankylosing spondylitis. Study conclusions and caveats: Within matched ankylosing spondylitis synovial fluid, disease-linked clones were reportedly significantly enriched. Blood from ankylosing spondylitis patients appeared to carry a characteristic roughly eight-variant TCR beta motif.

Regarding this clonotype: Its antigen is as yet unknown.

The CDR3 length is 16 residues. CDR1 and CDR2 from the germline V gene are DFQATT and SNEGSKA (reference sequence). Trimming shortened V by 3 bases and J by 6 bases, and 20 bases separated the two germline ends. Generation of TCR beta libraries employed quantitative 5'-RACE incorporating molecular barcodes. TCRdb ran MiXCR on the 5' RACE reads and lists one entry per CDR3 protein. The sample consists of a few hundred thousand distinct CDR3 sequences, roughly 13% of them appearing once. The chain carries TRBV20-1 and TRBJ2-2, with a tentative D call TRBD2 (6 bases). Sequencing was performed on blood, either unsorted or a sorted T cell fraction (not recorded which). This clonotype was sampled from a male donor with ankylosing spondylitis. The CDR3 DNA sequence: TGCAGTGCTAGGGCCCCCCGCAGGGAGGCTGCCGGGGAGCTGTTTTTT. Protein: CSARAPRREAAGELFF.